The next 23 T cell receptor beta chains were all read from a single sample in a study of identical twins. TCRdb analysed the 5' RACE reads with MiXCR anew, one entry per CDR3 protein. Seen here are about 330,000 distinct CDR3 sequences, about 12% observed once, and the top ten hold approximately 7.5%. The same sample was also studied in work on yellow fever vaccine responses in identical twins.

Material for sequencing was CD8+ T cells sorted from blood. These receptors were taken from a woman aged 18-29 years in good health.

This clonotype has at least ten counts. Germline and junction disagree at one end, which may indicate a read error. This chain uses TRBV5-1 with TRBJ2-1; unclear D gene. This CDR3 has 17 residues. Per the germline V gene, CDR1 is SGHRS and CDR2 is YFSETQ. As DNA, the CDR3 is TGCGCCAGCAGCTTGGCGGATTTAGAAGTCTCCCACAATGAGCAGTTCTTC. Translation gives CASSLADLEVSHNEQFF.

This clonotype showed up just once. The chain carries TRBV12-3 or TRBV12-4 and TRBJ1-2; maybe TRBD1 (5 bases). This CDR3 has 14 residues. V lost 1 base, J lost 1 base, and 7 bases lay in between. The CDR3 coding sequence is TGTGCCAGCAGTTTAGACAGGCGTAACTATGGCTACACCTTC. It translates to CASSLDRRNYGYTF.

V and J are TRBV29-1 and TRBJ2-1; TRBD2 aligns across 16 bases. The germline CDR1 and CDR2 sequences are SQVTM and ANQGSEA. This CDR3 comprises 19 residues. The J segment lost 1 base and the V segment lost 3 bases, leaving 9 bases of the junction unmatched. The CDR3 DNA reads TGCAGCGTTGATGGTCCGGGACTAGCGGGGGGGGCGTCCTACAATGAGCAGTTCTTC. Translation: CSVDGPGLAGGASYNEQFF.

J is TRBJ2-7 and V is TRBV15, with 7 bases that match TRBD1. The CDR3 extends over 16 amino acids. Germline V CDR1 and CDR2: LNHNV, YYDKDF (reference sequence). Trimming cost V 0 bases and J 6 bases; bases outside gene matches: 11. The DNA of the CDR3 is TGTGCCACCAGCAGAGAGGGAGACAGGGAGCCCCTCGAGCAGTACTTC. The encoded protein is CATSREGDREPLEQYF.

This clonotype was detected only a few times. The V and J genes are TRBV14 and TRBJ1-4, with D unclear. CDR1 is SGHDN and CDR2 is FVKESK in the germline V gene. Trimming removed 3 bases at V and 7 bases at J, with 15 bases between. The CDR3 consists of 15 residues. CDR3 in DNA: TGTGCCAGCAGCCAGAGACGGGAGACGGTTGAAAAACTGTTTTTT. This codes for CASSQRRETVEKLFF.

The sample holds many counts of this clonotype. V gene TRBV28 combines with J gene TRBJ2-7; D remains unclear. The CDR3 runs 14 residues. Trimming took off 2 bases at V and 0 bases at J, with 8 bases between the two ends. CDR1 is MDHEN and CDR2 is SYDVKM in the germline V gene. The chain's CDR3 is CASSLRPSSYEQYV. The CDR3 coding sequence is TGTGCCAGCAGTTTAAGGCCAAGCTCCTACGAGCAGTACGTC.

This clonotype was seen more than once but under ten times. V and J are TRBV7-9 and TRBJ2-1; D is perhaps TRBD2 (6 bases). Trimming shortened V by 8 bases and J by 5 bases, and 22 bases separated the two germline ends. Looked up from germline, CDR1 is SEHNR and CDR2 is FQNEAQ (reference sequence). The CDR3 runs 16 residues. This CDR3 reads CASGPATGEFHNEQFF. CDR3 in DNA: TGTGCCAGCGGCCCCGCGACGGGAGAATTCCACAATGAGCAGTTCTTC.

This chain links TRBV6-2 or TRBV6-3 with TRBJ2-2; no firm D call. V shed 6 bases and J shed 2 bases, with 10 bases lying between them. The germline V gene encodes CDR1 MNHEY and CDR2 SVGEGT. There are 14 residues in the CDR3. The CDR3 sequence: CASSPLFNTGELFF. Written as DNA, the CDR3 is TGTGCCAGCAGCCCGTTATTTAACACCGGGGAGCTGTTTTTT.

The J gene is TRBJ2-5, the V gene TRBV20-1, with D hard to call. In germline, CDR1 is DFQATT, CDR2 SNEGSKA (reference sequence). Trimming cost V 2 bases and J 5 bases, with 18 bases left between them. The CDR3 totals 15 residues. The CDR3 DNA reads as TGCAGTGCTAGATCGGCAGACTCGGGTTTGGAGACCCAGTACTTC. Residues: CSARSADSGLETQYF.

The chain employs TRBV3-1 and TRBJ2-3; the D gene could be TRBD1 or TRBD2 (6 bases each). Germline V lookup: CDR1 LGHDT, CDR2 YNNKEL (reference sequence). Trimming left V 0 bases short and J 0 bases short, with 28 bases between. This CDR3 is 22 amino acids long. The CDR3 sequence: CASSQDDGGARWPSLSTDTQYF. The CDR3, as DNA: TGTGCCAGCAGCCAAGACGACGGGGGCGCCCGATGGCCTTCCCTAAGCACAGATACGCAGTATTTT.

V gene TRBV6-5 combines with J gene TRBJ2-7, with D possibly matching TRBD2 (6 bases). The length of the CDR3 is 14 residues. The germline V and J ends were trimmed by 0 bases and 3 bases, with 9 bases remaining between them. Germline values: CDR1 MNHEY, CDR2 SVGAGI. The CDR3 DNA sequence: TGTGCCAGCAGTTACTCGACGGGGGTCTACGAGCAGTACTTC. Its protein is CASSYSTGVYEQYF.

The chain carries TRBV12-3 or TRBV12-4 and TRBJ1-2, with 8 bases identical to TRBD1. Germline trimming cut 5 bases from V and 4 bases from J; bases unmatched to any gene: 6. This CDR3 is built from 14 residues. The CDR3 is CASSDRGSGYGYTF. In DNA, the CDR3 is TGTGCCAGCAGTGACAGGGGATCGGGCTATGGCTACACCTTC.

V gene TRBV20-1 combines with J gene TRBJ2-3, with TRBD2 matching over 8 bases. The germline CDR1 and CDR2 sequences are DFQATT and SNEGSKA (reference sequence). The CDR3 runs 15 residues. The J segment lost 2 bases and the V segment lost 6 bases, leaving 10 bases of the junction unmatched. CDR3 sequence: CSAKRTSSTTDTQYF. The CDR3 coding sequence is TGCAGTGCCAAGAGGACTAGCAGCACCACAGATACGCAGTATTTT.

V is TRBV15 and J is TRBJ1-6; a weak D match, TRBD1 (6 bases). CDR1 LNHNV and CDR2 YYDKDF come from the germline V gene (reference sequence). The CDR3 is 18 residues long. Trimming left V 5 bases short and J 7 bases short, with 24 bases between. The CDR3 DNA reads as TGTGCCACCAGCGTTAGACCGGGGGCCCGATGGACGAATTCACCCCTCCACTTT. Protein product: CATSVRPGARWTNSPLHF.

The chain employs TRBV5-4 and TRBJ1-6; TRBD1 matches 10 bases. This CDR3 region has 15 residues. V lost 0 bases to trimming and J lost 9 bases; unmatched junction nucleotides: 3. Germline lookup yields CDR1 SGHNT and CDR2 YYREEE (reference sequence). CDR3 region: CASSLGQGAFSPLHF. For the CDR3, the DNA is TGTGCCAGCAGCTTGGGACAGGGGGCTTTTTCACCCCTCCACTTT.

About this clonotype itself: Sequence at one end of the junction differs from germline and may be a read error. The chain couples TRBV19 to TRBJ2-1, with D perhaps matching TRBD1 (6 bases). Germline V gives CDR1 LNHDA, CDR2 SQIVND (reference sequence). The CDR3 is 9 amino acids. CDR3 coding DNA: TGTGCCAGTGGCCCTTGGGGGCAATTC. Translation gives CASGPWGQF. Drawing the rest from reference TRBV19 and TRBJ2-1, the complete variable domain is DGGITQSPKYLFRKEGQNVTLSCEQNLNHDAMYWYRQDPGQGLRLIYYSQIVNDFQKGDIAEGYSVSREKKESFPLTVTSAQKNPTAFYLCASGPWGQFGPGTRLTVL.

V and J are TRBV3-1 and TRBJ1-1; possibly TRBD1 for D (6 bases). V was trimmed by 7 bases and J by 1 base, leaving 10 bases between them. Germline loops: CDR1 LGHDT, CDR2 YNNKEL (reference sequence). The CDR3 length is 13 residues. CDR3 bases: TGTGCCAGCACTCAGGGGTGGAACACTGAAGCTTTCTTT. It is translated as CASTQGWNTEAFF. Supplemented by reference TRBV3-1 and TRBJ1-1, the full variable domain reads DTAVSQTPKYLVTQMGNDKSIKCEQNLGHDTMYWYKQDSKKFLKIMFSYNNKELIINETVPNRFSPKSPDKAHLNLHINSLELGDSAVYFCASTQGWNTEAFFGQGTRLTVV.

V gene TRBV7-9 combines with J gene TRBJ2-2; 9 positions match TRBD1. V shed 3 bases, J shed 5 bases, and the junction held 4 bases outside the gene matches. The CDR3 extends over 15 amino acids. Germline V gene sequence: CDR1 SEHNR, CDR2 FQNEAQ (reference sequence). In DNA form, the CDR3 reads TGTGCCAGCAGCTTCGGACAGGGGAGGACCGGGGAGCTGTTTTTT. It specifies CASSFGQGRTGELFF.

This clonotype was seen a few times. The J gene is TRBJ1-2, the V gene TRBV5-1, with D possibly being TRBD1 (5 bases). This CDR3 region has 15 residues. V shed 2 bases and J shed 2 bases, with 13 bases lying between them. The germline gives CDR1 SGHRS, CDR2 YFSETQ. The CDR3 nucleotides read TGCGCCAGCAGCTTCGTAGGGGTGGACAACTATGGCTACACCTTC. This codes for CASSFVGVDNYGYTF.

The genes are TRBV6-9 and TRBJ1-5; 10 bases map to TRBD1. The V gene end was trimmed by 4 bases and the J gene end by 5 bases; junction bases not matched to a gene: 8. CDR3 length equals 16 residues. Germline values: CDR1 MNHGY, CDR2 SVAAGI. CDR3 region: CASSLSRDRGHQPQHF. The CDR3 DNA reads as TGTGCCAGCAGTTTAAGCCGGGACAGGGGTCATCAGCCCCAGCATTTT.

This clonotype was observed many times. The V call is TRBV15, the J call TRBJ1-1; 7 positions match TRBD1. Trimming removed 3 bases from V and 7 bases from J; junction bases left unmatched: 14. The CDR3 is 16 residues long. The V gene's germline CDR1 is LNHNV and CDR2 YYDKDF (reference sequence). The DNA for the CDR3 is TGTGCCACCAGCAGGGTAGACAGGGACCTTTTCGATGAAGCTTTCTTT. Protein product: CATSRVDRDLFDEAFF.

This clonotype was found a few times. The chain links TRBV12-3 or TRBV12-4 to TRBJ1-2, with 9 bases matching TRBD1. V lost 6 bases, J lost 6 bases, and 11 bases stayed unmatched. This CDR3 is 15 amino acids long. The CDR3 sequence: CASRFSGTGLHGYTF. For the CDR3, the DNA is TGTGCCAGCAGGTTCTCCGGGACAGGGCTCCATGGCTACACCTTC.

This clonotype was counted at least ten times. The chain links TRBV11-2 to TRBJ1-1; unclear D gene. Trimming shortened V by 3 bases and J by 4 bases, and 9 bases separated the two germline ends. The CDR3 loop spans 13 amino acids. Germline V gives CDR1 SGHAT, CDR2 FQNNGV. The CDR3 DNA is TGTGCCAGCAGCTTTATTGGTCGCACTGAAGCTTTCTTT. It yields the protein CASSFIGRTEAFF. Complete variable domain (other parts from reference TRBV11-2 and TRBJ1-1): EAGVAQSPRYKIIEKRQSVAFWCNPISGHATLYWYQQILGQGPKLLIQFQNNGVVDDSQLPKDRFSAERLKGVDSTLKIQPAKLEDSAVYLCASSFIGRTEAFFGQGTRLTVV.